The clone carrying this T cell receptor (beta chain) appeared a single time. Its cognate antigen is unknown. Expressed TCRB transcripts were sequenced because the isolated RNA had all been reverse transcribed beforehand. Measured with immunoSEQ multiplex PCR; TCRdb has only the in-frame clones, and not every one. The sample has about 260,000 clones, approximately 25% seen once. V trimming: 7 bases; J trimming: 6 bases; junction bases outside the gene matches: 13. The CDR3 is made up of 15 amino acids. Germline V gene lookup returns CDR1 SGHNT and CDR2 YYREEE (reference sequence). The data were obtained in a study of beta chain features in type 1 diabetes. The study, taken as a whole, reports: In all four CD4+ subsets, TCRB CDR3 length was significantly, moderately reduced in type 1 diabetes.

The chain employs TRBV5-4 and TRBJ2-4, with TRBD2 identical over 7 bases. The clonotype originates from a woman aged 25 to 39 with type 1 diabetes. The specimen sequenced was naive CD4+ T cells from blood. CDR3 in DNA: TGTGCCAGCGGGTCAACTATGGGGGGGGGAAACATTCAGTACTTC. Translation gives CASGSTMGGGNIQYF.